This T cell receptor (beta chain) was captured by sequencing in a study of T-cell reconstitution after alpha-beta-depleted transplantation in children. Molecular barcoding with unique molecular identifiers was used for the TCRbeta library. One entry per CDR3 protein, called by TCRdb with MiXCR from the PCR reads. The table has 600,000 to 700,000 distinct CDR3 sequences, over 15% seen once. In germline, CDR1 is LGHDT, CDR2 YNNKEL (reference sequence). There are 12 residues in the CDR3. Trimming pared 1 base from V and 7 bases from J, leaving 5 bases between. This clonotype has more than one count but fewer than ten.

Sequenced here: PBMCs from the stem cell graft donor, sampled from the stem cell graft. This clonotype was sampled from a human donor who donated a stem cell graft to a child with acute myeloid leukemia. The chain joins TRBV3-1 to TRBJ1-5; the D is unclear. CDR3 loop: CASSQVGQPQHF. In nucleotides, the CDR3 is TGTGCCAGCAGCCAAGTCGGGCAGCCCCAGCATTTT.